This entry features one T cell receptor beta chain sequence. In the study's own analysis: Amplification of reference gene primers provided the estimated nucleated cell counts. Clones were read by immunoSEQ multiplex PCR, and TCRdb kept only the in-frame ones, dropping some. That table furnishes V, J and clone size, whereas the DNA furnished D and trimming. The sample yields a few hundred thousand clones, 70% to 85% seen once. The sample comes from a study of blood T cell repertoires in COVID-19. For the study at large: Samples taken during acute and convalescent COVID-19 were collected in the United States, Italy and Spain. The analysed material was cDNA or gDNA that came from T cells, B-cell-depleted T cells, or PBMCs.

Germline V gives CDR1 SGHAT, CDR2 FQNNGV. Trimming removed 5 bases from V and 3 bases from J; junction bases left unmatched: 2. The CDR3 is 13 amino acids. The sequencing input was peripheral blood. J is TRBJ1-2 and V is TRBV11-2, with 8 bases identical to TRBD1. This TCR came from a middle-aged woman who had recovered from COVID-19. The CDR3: CASSKQGDYGYTF. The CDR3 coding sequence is TGTGCCAGCAGCAAACAGGGGGACTATGGCTACACCTTC. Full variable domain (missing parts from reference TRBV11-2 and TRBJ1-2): EAGVAQSPRYKIIEKRQSVAFWCNPISGHATLYWYQQILGQGPKLLIQFQNNGVVDDSQLPKDRFSAERLKGVDSTLKIQPAKLEDSAVYLCASSKQGDYGYTFGSGTRLTVV.